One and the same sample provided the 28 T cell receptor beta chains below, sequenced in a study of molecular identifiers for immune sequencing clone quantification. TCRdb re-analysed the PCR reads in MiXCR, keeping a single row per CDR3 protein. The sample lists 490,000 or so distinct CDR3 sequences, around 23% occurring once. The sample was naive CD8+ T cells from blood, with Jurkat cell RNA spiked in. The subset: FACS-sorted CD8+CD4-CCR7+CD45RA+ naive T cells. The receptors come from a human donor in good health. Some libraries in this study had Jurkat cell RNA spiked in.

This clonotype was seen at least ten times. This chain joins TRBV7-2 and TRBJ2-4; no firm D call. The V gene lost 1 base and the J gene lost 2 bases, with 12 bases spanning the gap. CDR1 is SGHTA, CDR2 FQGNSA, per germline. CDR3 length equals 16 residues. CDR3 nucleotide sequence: TGTGCCAGCAGCTTAGGACCGGGTATTACCAAAAACATTCAGTACTTC. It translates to CASSLGPGITKNIQYF.

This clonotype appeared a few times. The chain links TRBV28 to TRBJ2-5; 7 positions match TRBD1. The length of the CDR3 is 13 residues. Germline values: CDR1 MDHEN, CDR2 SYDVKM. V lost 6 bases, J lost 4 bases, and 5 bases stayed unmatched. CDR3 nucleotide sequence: TGTGCCAGCAGACTCACAGGGGTAGAGACCCAGTACTTC. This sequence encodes CASRLTGVETQYF.

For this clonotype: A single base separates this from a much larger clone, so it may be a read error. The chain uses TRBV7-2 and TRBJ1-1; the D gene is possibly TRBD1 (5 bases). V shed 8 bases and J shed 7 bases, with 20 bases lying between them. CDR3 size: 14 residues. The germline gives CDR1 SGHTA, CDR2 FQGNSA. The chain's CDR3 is CASRPDRMGLEAFF. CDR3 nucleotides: TGTGCCAGCCGCCCGGACCGAATGGGACTTGAAGCTTTCTTT.

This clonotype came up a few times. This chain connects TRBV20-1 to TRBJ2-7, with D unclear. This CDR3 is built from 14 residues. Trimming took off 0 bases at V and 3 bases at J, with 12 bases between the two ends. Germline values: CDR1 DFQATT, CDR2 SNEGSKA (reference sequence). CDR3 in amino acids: CSARELNGYYEQYF. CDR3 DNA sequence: TGCAGTGCTAGAGAGTTGAACGGATACTACGAGCAGTACTTC.

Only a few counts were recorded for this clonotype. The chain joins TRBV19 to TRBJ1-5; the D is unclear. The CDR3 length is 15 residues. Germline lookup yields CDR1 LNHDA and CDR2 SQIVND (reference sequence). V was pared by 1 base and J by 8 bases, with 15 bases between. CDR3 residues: CASSIGLTSLEPQHF. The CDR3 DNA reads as TGTGCCAGTAGTATAGGACTGACAAGCCTTGAGCCCCAGCATTTT.

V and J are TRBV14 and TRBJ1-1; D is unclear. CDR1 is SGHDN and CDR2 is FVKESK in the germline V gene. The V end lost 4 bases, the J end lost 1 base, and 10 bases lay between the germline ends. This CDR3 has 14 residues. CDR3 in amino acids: CASSLQSSNTEAFF. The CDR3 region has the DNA TGTGCCAGCAGCCTACAGTCATCGAACACTGAAGCTTTCTTT.

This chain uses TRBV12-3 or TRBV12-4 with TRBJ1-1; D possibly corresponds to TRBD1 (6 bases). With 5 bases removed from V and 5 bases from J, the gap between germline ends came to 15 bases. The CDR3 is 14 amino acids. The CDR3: CASSPDRMGTEAFF. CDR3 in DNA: TGTGCCAGCAGTCCTGACAGGATGGGAACTGAAGCTTTCTTT.

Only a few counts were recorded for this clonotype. Here the CDR3 reads CASSEDGAMNTEAFF. The CDR3 nucleotides are TGTGCCAGCAGTGAAGATGGGGCAATGAACACTGAAGCTTTCTTT. This rearrangement joins TRBV6-1 to TRBJ1-1; a weak D match, TRBD1 (5 bases). V gave up 1 base and J gave up 0 bases, with 9 bases separating them. Germline values: CDR1 MNHNS, CDR2 SASEGT. This CDR3 has 15 residues.

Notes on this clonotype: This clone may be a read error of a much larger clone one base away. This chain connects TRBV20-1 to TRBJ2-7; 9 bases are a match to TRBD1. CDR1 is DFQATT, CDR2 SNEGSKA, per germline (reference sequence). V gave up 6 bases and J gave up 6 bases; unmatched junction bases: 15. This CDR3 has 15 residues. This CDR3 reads CSARREGTGTCEQYF. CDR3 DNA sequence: TGCAGTGCCAGACGCGAGGGGACAGGGACCTGCGAGCAGTACTTC.

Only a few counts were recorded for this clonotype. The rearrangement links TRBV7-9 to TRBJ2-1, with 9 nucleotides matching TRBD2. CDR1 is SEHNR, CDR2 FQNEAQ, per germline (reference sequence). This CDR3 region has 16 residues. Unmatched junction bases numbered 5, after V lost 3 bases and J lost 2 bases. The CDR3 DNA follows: TGTGCCAGCAGCTTTATTAGCGGGGGACCCTACAATGAGCAGTTCTTC. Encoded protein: CASSFISGGPYNEQFF.

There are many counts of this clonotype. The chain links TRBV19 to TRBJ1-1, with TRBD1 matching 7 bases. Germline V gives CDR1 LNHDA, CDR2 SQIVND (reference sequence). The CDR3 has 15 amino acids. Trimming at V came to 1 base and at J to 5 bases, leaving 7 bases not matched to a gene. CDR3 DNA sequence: TGTGCCAGTAGTATAGTTTACAGGGGAGTTACTGAAGCTTTCTTT. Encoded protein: CASSIVYRGVTEAFF.

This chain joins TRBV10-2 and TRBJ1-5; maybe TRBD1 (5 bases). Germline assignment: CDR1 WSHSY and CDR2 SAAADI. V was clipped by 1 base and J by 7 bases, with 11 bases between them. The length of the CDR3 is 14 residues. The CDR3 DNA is TGCGCCAGCAGTGAGTTAGGGACCCACCAGCCCCAGCATTTT. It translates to CASSELGTHQPQHF.

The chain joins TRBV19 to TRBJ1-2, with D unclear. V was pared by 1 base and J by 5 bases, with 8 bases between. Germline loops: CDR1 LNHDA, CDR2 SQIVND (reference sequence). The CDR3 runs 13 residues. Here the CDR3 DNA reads TGTGCCAGTAGTATAGCTGATGGATATGGCTACACCTTC. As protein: CASSIADGYGYTF.

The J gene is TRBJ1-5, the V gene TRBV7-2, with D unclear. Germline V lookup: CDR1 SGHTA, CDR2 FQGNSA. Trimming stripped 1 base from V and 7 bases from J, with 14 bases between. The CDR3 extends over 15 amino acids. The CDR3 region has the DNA TGTGCCAGCAGCTTAGATGGCAGGCTTGGACAGCCCCAGCATTTT. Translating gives CASSLDGRLGQPQHF.

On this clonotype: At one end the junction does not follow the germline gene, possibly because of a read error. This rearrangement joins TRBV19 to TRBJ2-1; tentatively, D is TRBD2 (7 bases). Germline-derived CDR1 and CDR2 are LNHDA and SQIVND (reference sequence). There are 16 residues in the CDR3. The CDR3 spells CASSIAVAGAYNEQSF. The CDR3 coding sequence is TGTGCCAGTAGTATCGCGGTGGCGGGGGCCTACAATGAGCAGTCCTTC.

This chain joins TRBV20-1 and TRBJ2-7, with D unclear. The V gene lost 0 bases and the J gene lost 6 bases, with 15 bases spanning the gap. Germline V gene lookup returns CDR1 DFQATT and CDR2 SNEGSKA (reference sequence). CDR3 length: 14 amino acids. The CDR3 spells CSARDISSGSEQYF. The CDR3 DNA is TGCAGTGCTAGAGATATCTCATCCGGGTCCGAGCAGTACTTC.

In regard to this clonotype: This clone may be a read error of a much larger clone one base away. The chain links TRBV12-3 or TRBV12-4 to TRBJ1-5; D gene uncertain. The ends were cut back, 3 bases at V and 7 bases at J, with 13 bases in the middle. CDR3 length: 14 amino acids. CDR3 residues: CASSFRSEKQPQHF. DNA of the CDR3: TGTGCCAGCAGTTTTCGCAGCGAAAAACAGCCCCAGCATTTT.

CDR3 coding DNA: TGTGCCAGCAGTGGACTGGCACGAGAGCAGTTCTTC. Translating gives CASSGLAREQFF. V usage is TRBV27 and J usage is TRBJ2-1, with a weak D call TRBD2 (5 bases). V lost 5 bases and J lost 10, with 12 bases in between. CDR1 and CDR2 (germline): MNHEY, SMNVEV (reference sequence). This CDR3 is built from 12 residues.

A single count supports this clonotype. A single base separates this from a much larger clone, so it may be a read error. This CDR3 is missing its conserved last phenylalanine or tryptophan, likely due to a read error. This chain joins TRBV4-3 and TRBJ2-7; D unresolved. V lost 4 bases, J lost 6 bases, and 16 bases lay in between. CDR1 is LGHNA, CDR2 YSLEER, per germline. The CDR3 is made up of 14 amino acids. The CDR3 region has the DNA TGCGCCAGCAGCCCGGCTAGAGACGGGTTCGAGCAGTACTCC. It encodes CASSPARDGFEQYS.

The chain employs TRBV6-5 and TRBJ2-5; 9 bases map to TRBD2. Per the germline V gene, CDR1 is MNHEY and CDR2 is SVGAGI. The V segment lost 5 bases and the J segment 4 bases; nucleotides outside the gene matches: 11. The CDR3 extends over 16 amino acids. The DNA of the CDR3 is TGTGCCAGCAGTCAGAGGGGCGGGAGGGCCGTAGAGACCCAGTACTTC. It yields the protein CASSQRGGRAVETQYF.

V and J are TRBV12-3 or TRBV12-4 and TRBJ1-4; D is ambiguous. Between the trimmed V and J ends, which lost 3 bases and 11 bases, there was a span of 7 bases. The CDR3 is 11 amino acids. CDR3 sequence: CASSLADKLFF. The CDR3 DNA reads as TGTGCCAGCAGTTTGGCAGATAAACTGTTTTTT.

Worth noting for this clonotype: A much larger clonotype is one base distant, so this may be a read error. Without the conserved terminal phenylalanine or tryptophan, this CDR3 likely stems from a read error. The CDR3 nucleotides read TGTGCCAGCAGTTTACAGGGATCTGGAAACACCATATATCTT. It yields the protein CASSLQGSGNTIYL. The chain joins TRBV6-5 to TRBJ1-3; a weak D match, TRBD1 (6 bases). V was trimmed by 4 bases and J by 1 base, leaving 8 bases between them. The germline CDR1 and CDR2 sequences are MNHEY and SVGAGI. This CDR3 region has 14 residues.

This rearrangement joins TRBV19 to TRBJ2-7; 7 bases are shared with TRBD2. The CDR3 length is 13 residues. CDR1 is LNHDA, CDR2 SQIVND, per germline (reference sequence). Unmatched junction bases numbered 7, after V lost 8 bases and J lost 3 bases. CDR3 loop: CASAERGLYEQYF. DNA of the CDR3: TGTGCCAGTGCGGAGCGGGGCCTCTACGAGCAGTACTTC.

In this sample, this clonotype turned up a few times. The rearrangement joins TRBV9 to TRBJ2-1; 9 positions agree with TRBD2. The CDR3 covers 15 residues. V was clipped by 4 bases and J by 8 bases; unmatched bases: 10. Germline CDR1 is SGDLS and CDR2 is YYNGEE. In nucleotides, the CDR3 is TGTGCCAGCAGCCTCCGGGGTAGCGGGAGTGATGAGCAGTTCTTC. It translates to CASSLRGSGSDEQFF.

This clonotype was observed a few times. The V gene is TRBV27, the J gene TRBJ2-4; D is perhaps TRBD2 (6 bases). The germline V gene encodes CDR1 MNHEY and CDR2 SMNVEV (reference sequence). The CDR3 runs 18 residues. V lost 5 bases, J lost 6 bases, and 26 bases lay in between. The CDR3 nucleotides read TGTGCCAGCAGTCCCCTGGGCAGGGAGGATCTTTTGGGAAACATTCAGTACTTC. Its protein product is CASSPLGREDLLGNIQYF.

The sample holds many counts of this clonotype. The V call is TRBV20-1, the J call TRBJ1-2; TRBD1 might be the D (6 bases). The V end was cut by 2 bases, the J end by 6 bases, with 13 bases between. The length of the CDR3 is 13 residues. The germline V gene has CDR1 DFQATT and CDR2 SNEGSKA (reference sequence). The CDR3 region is CSARRSDRNGYTF. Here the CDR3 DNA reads TGCAGTGCTAGAAGGTCAGACAGGAATGGCTACACCTTC.

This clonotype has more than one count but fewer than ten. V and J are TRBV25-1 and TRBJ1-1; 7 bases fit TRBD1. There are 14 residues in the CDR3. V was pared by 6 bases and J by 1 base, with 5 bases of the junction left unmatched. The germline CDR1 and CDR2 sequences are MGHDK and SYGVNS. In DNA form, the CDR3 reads TGTGCCAGCAGGGCAGGGGGATCGAACACTGAAGCTTTCTTT. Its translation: CASRAGGSNTEAFF.

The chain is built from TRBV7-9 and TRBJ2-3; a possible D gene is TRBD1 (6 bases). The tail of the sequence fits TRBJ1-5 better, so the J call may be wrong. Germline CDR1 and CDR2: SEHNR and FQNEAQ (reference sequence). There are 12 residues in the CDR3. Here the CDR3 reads CASSLGADTQHF. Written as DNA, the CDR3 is TGTGCCAGCAGCTTGGGGGCGGATACGCAGCATTTT.